Below are 6 T cell receptor beta chains sequenced from a single sample in a study of T cell repertoires in ileal Crohn's disease. Time point specified: proximal margin of the surgical specimen (macroscopically non-inflamed). Generated by immunoSEQ multiplex PCR, the TCRdb table keeps only in-frame clones and is missing some. The table shows some 3,000 clones, with about 76% occurring only once. Sequencing was performed on ileal tissue. All receptors derive from an adult with Crohn's disease.

This chain links TRBV10-1 with TRBJ2-2, with 9 bases that match TRBD2. CDR1 is WNHNN and CDR2 is SYGVQD in the germline V gene (reference sequence). The V segment lost 5 bases and the J segment 3 bases; nucleotides outside the gene matches: 13. The CDR3 contains 18 residues. Written as DNA, the CDR3 is TGCGCCAGCAGTCGAACGGGCGGCGGGAGGGCCGACACCGGGGAGCTGTTTTTT. Encoded protein: CASSRTGGGRADTGELFF.

J is TRBJ1-1 and V is TRBV7-3; 7 bases line up with TRBD1. Germline CDR1 SGHTA, CDR2 FQGTGA. The J segment lost 7 bases and the V segment lost 1 base, leaving 6 bases of the junction unmatched. The CDR3 spans 14 residues. The CDR3 sequence is CASSLIGGEGEAFF. In nucleotides, the CDR3 is TGTGCCAGCAGCTTAATAGGGGGCGAGGGTGAAGCTTTCTTT.

The V gene is TRBV7-9, the J gene TRBJ1-1; TRBD1 matches 9 bases. The ends lost 11 bases at V and 0 bases at J; junction bases unmatched: 7. The CDR3 extends over 14 amino acids. CDR1 SEHNR and CDR2 FQNEAQ come from the germline V gene (reference sequence). The DNA for the CDR3 is TGTGCCGGAAGACAGGGGGGGATGAACACTGAAGCTTTCTTT. Amino acid sequence: CAGRQGGMNTEAFF.

This clone appeared a single time. The rearrangement uses TRBV7-8 and TRBJ1-1; unclear D gene. CDR3 size: 14 residues. The V gene lost 7 bases and the J gene lost 1 base, with 13 bases spanning the gap. CDR1 is SGHVS, CDR2 FQNEAQ, per germline. Written as DNA, the CDR3 is TGTGCCAGCACCGAAAATCGGAGGAACACTGAAGCTTTCTTT. Translation: CASTENRRNTEAFF.

This sequence joins TRBV19 and TRBJ1-4, with D maybe TRBD1 (5 bases). V was pared by 5 bases and J by 5 bases, with 18 bases between. There are 16 residues in the CDR3. CDR1 is LNHDA, CDR2 SQIVND, per germline (reference sequence). CDR3 nucleotides: TGTGCCAGTAGTCCTGGGACCGCGGGTAGGAATGAAAAACTGTTTTTT. It codes for CASSPGTAGRNEKLFF.

The rearrangement links TRBV11-2 to TRBJ2-1; no clear D. The CDR3 contains 13 residues. CDR1 and CDR2 from the germline V gene are SGHAT and FQNNGV. Trimming stripped 10 bases from V and 2 bases from J, with 12 bases between. CDR3 sequence reads: CATLRWPYNEQFF. The CDR3, as DNA: TGTGCCACCCTTAGGTGGCCCTACAATGAGCAGTTCTTC.